The next 28 T cell receptor beta chains were all read from a single sample in a study of cytomegalovirus exposure and HLA in healthy donors. The PCR was carried out with 60 Vbeta primers and 13 Jbeta primers. Sequencing used immunoSEQ multiplex PCR; TCRdb keeps in-frame clones, though not all of them. The sample carries 95,000 to 120,000 clones, over 75% recorded once. The sample taken for sequencing was PBMCs. The receptors were sampled from a woman aged 18-29 years in good health and CMV-seronegative.

The chain couples TRBV6-1 to TRBJ2-6; 9 nucleotides match TRBD2. Germline CDR1 reads MNHNS; CDR2 reads SASEGT. The CDR3 covers 17 residues. V was clipped by 4 bases and J by 5 bases; unmatched bases: 9. CDR3 bases: TGTGCCAGCAGTGTAGTAGCGGGGGTGTCTAGGGCCAACGTCCTGACTTTC. This encodes CASSVVAGVSRANVLTF.

The chain uses TRBV30 and TRBJ2-2, with D perhaps matching TRBD2 (6 bases). The V gene lost 0 bases and the J gene lost 0 bases, with 11 bases spanning the gap. The CDR3 consists of 16 residues. Germline loops: CDR1 GTSNPN, CDR2 SVGIG (reference sequence). Here the CDR3 reads CAWSVMRLANTGELFF. CDR3 in DNA: TGTGCCTGGAGTGTAATGAGACTAGCGAACACCGGGGAGCTGTTTTTT.

This CDR3 is CASSADRPNEKLFF. CDR3 in DNA: TGTGCCAGCAGCGCGGACAGGCCTAATGAAAAACTGTTTTTT. The rearrangement uses TRBV9 and TRBJ1-4; 7 bases align to TRBD1. Germline V lookup: CDR1 SGDLS, CDR2 YYNGEE. This CDR3 has 14 residues. V lost 3 bases, J lost 3 bases, and 2 bases stayed unmatched. Looking up the rest from reference TRBV9 and TRBJ1-4 gives the full variable domain: DSGVTQTPKHLITATGQRVTLRCSPRSGDLSVYWYQQSLDQGLQFLIQYYNGEERAKGNILERFSAQQFPDLHSELNLSSLELGDSALYFCASSADRPNEKLFFGSGTQLSVL.

This chain uses TRBV29-1 with TRBJ2-3, with 10 bases fitting TRBD2. Losses at the gene ends were 2 bases for V and 0 bases for J; bases not matched to a gene: 11. Germline CDR1 reads SQVTM; CDR2 reads ANQGSEA. The CDR3 length is 18 residues. The CDR3 DNA reads as TGCAGCGTTGAATATCAGGCCGGAGCGGGAGGGAGCACAGATACGCAGTATTTT. Protein: CSVEYQAGAGGSTDTQYF.

This clone turned up a few times. The chain has TRBV9 and TRBJ2-1; TRBD2 matches at 10 bases. V was pared by 0 bases and J by 6 bases, with 6 bases of the junction left unmatched. The CDR3 runs 16 residues. Looked up from germline, CDR1 is SGDLS and CDR2 is YYNGEE. The CDR3 loop is CASSVDSGGLVNEQFF. The DNA for the CDR3 is TGTGCCAGCAGCGTAGATAGCGGGGGGTTAGTCAATGAGCAGTTCTTC.

V and J are TRBV19 and TRBJ2-6, with 11 bases lining up with TRBD1. V shed 6 bases, J shed 0 bases, and the junction held 7 bases outside the gene matches. The CDR3 covers 18 residues. Germline CDR1 LNHDA, CDR2 SQIVND (reference sequence). In nucleotides, the CDR3 is TGTGCCAGTAGCCTGGGACAGGGGGTTACCTCTGGGGCCAACGTCCTGACTTTC. Amino acids: CASSLGQGVTSGANVLTF.

CDR3 in amino acids: CASSQDQWRDGNTEAFF. CDR3 in DNA: TGCGCCAGCAGCCAAGATCAGTGGAGGGACGGGAACACTGAAGCTTTCTTT. The chain couples TRBV4-1 to TRBJ1-1; D might be TRBD1 (5 bases). Between the trimmed V and J ends, which lost 0 bases and 1 base, there was a span of 15 bases. Per the germline V gene, CDR1 is MGHRA and CDR2 is YSYEKL. The CDR3 spans 17 residues.

CDR3 coding DNA: TGCGCCAGCAAGTCCTCGGGGAACTCCTATGGCTACACCTTC. It specifies CASKSSGNSYGYTF. This chain links TRBV4-3 with TRBJ1-2, with D unresolved. The CDR3 is made up of 14 amino acids. The germline CDR1 and CDR2 sequences are LGHNA and YSLEER. Trimming took 7 bases from V and 4 from J, leaving 16 bases between them.

V usage is TRBV28 and J usage is TRBJ1-5, with D tentatively TRBD1 (5 bases). This CDR3 spans 17 amino acids. Germline V gene sequence: CDR1 MDHEN, CDR2 SYDVKM. V lost 6 bases and J 4 bases, leaving 22 bases between the germline ends. CDR3 DNA: TGTGCCAGCAGCCCGTTACAGGCCACAGGAGCTAATCAGCCCCAGCATTTT. It encodes CASSPLQATGANQPQHF.

This chain connects TRBV7-2 to TRBJ1-6; maybe TRBD1 (6 bases). V gave up 6 bases and J gave up 9 bases, with 21 bases separating them. CDR1 SGHTA and CDR2 FQGNSA come from the germline V gene. The CDR3 is 16 residues long. CDR3 nucleotide sequence: TGTGCCAGCAGGACGGGAGGGCAGGGGAAGGGTTCACCCCTCCACTTT. Amino acids: CASRTGGQGKGSPLHF. Filled out from reference TRBV7-2 and TRBJ1-6, the complete variable domain reads GAGVSQSPSNKVTEKGKDVELRCDPISGHTALYWYRQSLGQGLEFLIYFQGNSAPDKSGLPSDRFSAERTGGSVSTLTIQRTQQEDSAVYLCASRTGGQGKGSPLHFGNGTRLTVT.

V gene TRBV5-1 combines with J gene TRBJ2-5, with D perhaps TRBD1 (5 bases). The CDR3 sequence is 15 residues long. From germline, CDR1 is SGHRS and CDR2 YFSETQ. V was pared by 4 bases and J by 5 bases, with 18 bases between. CDR3 in amino acids: CASSTGPPRQETQYF. As DNA, the CDR3 is TGCGCCAGCAGCACCGGCCCCCCCAGACAGGAGACCCAGTACTTC.

This clone was counted only a few times. This chain joins TRBV5-6 and TRBJ1-4, with D perhaps matching TRBD1 (5 bases). Germline CDR1 reads SGHDT; CDR2 reads YYEEEE. V was shortened by 2 bases and J by 7 bases, with 12 bases between the two germline ends. This CDR3 is built from 14 residues. The CDR3 sequence: CASSLGQGVEKLFF. Here the CDR3 DNA reads TGTGCCAGCAGCTTAGGCCAGGGTGTTGAAAAACTGTTTTTT.

The V gene is TRBV20-1, the J gene TRBJ1-1, with D unclear. Germline loops: CDR1 DFQATT, CDR2 SNEGSKA (reference sequence). The CDR3 covers 11 residues. V lost 6 bases and J 2 bases, leaving 7 bases between the germline ends. The CDR3 bases are TGCAGTGCCGAGGGTAACACTGAAGCTTTCTTT. Translation gives CSAEGNTEAFF.

The chain uses TRBV7-9 and TRBJ1-1; tentative D call: TRBD1 (5 bases). This CDR3 contains 14 residues. Germline V gene sequence: CDR1 SEHNR, CDR2 FQNEAQ (reference sequence). Trimming left V 5 bases short and J 3 bases short, with 13 bases between. CDR3 DNA sequence: TGTGCCAGCAGCCAGCCGCGGGGGGACACTGAAGCTTTCTTT. It translates to CASSQPRGDTEAFF.

The chain joins TRBV1 to TRBJ2-1; the table's D call TRBD2 went unverified against the DNA. TRBV1 constitutes a pseudogene. The CDR3 extends over 15 amino acids. The CDR3 DNA follows: TGCACCAGCCGTCCCGGGACTCGAGCAAACAATGAGCAGTTCTTC. It yields the protein CTSRPGTRANNEQFF.

J is TRBJ1-1 and V is TRBV9; a possible D gene is TRBD1 (5 bases). Germline V gives CDR1 SGDLS, CDR2 YYNGEE. Trimming left V 4 bases short and J 4 bases short, with 14 bases between. The CDR3 is 14 amino acids. CDR3 bases: TGTGCCAGCAGCCCCGGGACGGGGGGCACTGAAGCTTTCTTT. Translated, it gives CASSPGTGGTEAFF.

In this sample, this clone turned up a few times. The chain joins TRBV5-4 to TRBJ1-1, with TRBD1 matching 7 bases. V lost 5 bases and J lost 10; bases outside the gene matches: 14. Germline loops: CDR1 SGHNT, CDR2 YYREEE (reference sequence). The CDR3 totals 14 residues. The CDR3 is CASSPDRTDPSAFF. For the CDR3, the DNA is TGTGCCAGCAGTCCGGACAGGACAGACCCCTCAGCTTTCTTT.

This chain joins TRBV29-1 and TRBJ2-4; TRBD1 aligns across 12 bases. Germline V lookup: CDR1 SQVTM, CDR2 ANQGSEA. The CDR3 has 14 residues. Trimming at V came to 4 bases and at J to 6 bases, leaving 4 bases not matched to a gene. In DNA, the CDR3 is TGCAGCGTTGCGGGGACAGGGGGCGCAAACATTCAGTACTTC. Protein sequence: CSVAGTGGANIQYF.

The V gene is TRBV5-1, the J gene TRBJ1-4; 10 bases agree with TRBD1. The J segment lost 7 bases and the V segment lost 4 bases, leaving 7 bases of the junction unmatched. This CDR3 region has 15 residues. Germline loops: CDR1 SGHRS, CDR2 YFSETQ. The CDR3 loop is CASSPRTGGSEKLFF. In DNA form, the CDR3 reads TGCGCCAGCAGCCCCCGGACAGGGGGAAGTGAAAAACTGTTTTTT. The whole variable domain, remainder taken from reference TRBV5-1 and TRBJ1-4, is KAGVTQTPRYLIKTRGQQVTLSCSPISGHRSVSWYQQTPGQGLQFLFEYFSETQRNKGNFPGRFSGRQFSNSRSEMNVSTLELGDSALYLCASSPRTGGSEKLFFGSGTQLSVL.

The chain employs TRBV2 and TRBJ2-5; TRBD2 is a possible D gene (5 bases). Trimming cost V 6 bases and J 5 bases, with 19 bases left between them. Germline V gene lookup returns CDR1 SNHLY and CDR2 FYNNEI. The CDR3 length is 15 residues. CDR3 sequence reads: CASRRRGIRPETQYF. Here the CDR3 DNA reads TGTGCCAGCAGGCGAAGAGGGATCCGCCCCGAGACCCAGTACTTC. Combining the CDR3 with reference TRBV2 and TRBJ2-5 gives the whole variable domain EPEVTQTPSHQVTQMGQEVILRCVPISNHLYFYWYRQILGQKVEFLVSFYNNEISEKSEIFDDQFSVERPDGSNFTLKIRSTKLEDSAMYFCASRRRGIRPETQYFGPGTRLLVL.

This sequence joins TRBV7-9 and TRBJ2-1; D might be TRBD1 (6 bases). The V gene lost 5 bases and the J gene lost 8 bases, with 16 bases spanning the gap. The CDR3 consists of 14 residues. Looked up from germline, CDR1 is SEHNR and CDR2 is FQNEAQ (reference sequence). DNA of the CDR3: TGTGCCAGCAGCCTAGGACAGACTTCGGATGAGCAGTTCTTC. This translates into CASSLGQTSDEQFF.

This clone has a single count. This chain uses TRBV4-1 with TRBJ2-1, with 9 nucleotides matching TRBD2. The germline V gene has CDR1 MGHRA and CDR2 YSYEKL. The CDR3 runs 16 residues. With V trimmed by 1 base and J by 9 bases, 10 bases remained unmatched. The CDR3 loop is CASSQGGGSGRSEQFF. The CDR3 nucleotides are TGCGCCAGCAGCCAAGGTGGTGGTAGCGGGAGAAGTGAGCAGTTCTTC.

The genes are TRBV19 and TRBJ1-5; D is undetermined. V gave up 7 bases and J gave up 1 base, with 14 bases separating them. The CDR3 loop spans 15 amino acids. CDR1 LNHDA and CDR2 SQIVND come from the germline V gene (reference sequence). The CDR3 is CASIPGDLSNQPQHF. The CDR3 nucleotides are TGTGCCAGTATTCCCGGAGACCTGAGCAATCAGCCCCAGCATTTT. Full variable domain (remainder filled in from reference TRBV19 and TRBJ1-5): DGGITQSPKYLFRKEGQNVTLSCEQNLNHDAMYWYRQDPGQGLRLIYYSQIVNDFQKGDIAEGYSVSREKKESFPLTVTSAQKNPTAFYLCASIPGDLSNQPQHFGDGTRLSIL.

Here the CDR3 reads CASSFGLAGASSSYNEQFF. CDR3 sequence (DNA): TGTGCCAGCAGCTTTGGACTAGCGGGGGCGAGTAGCTCCTACAATGAGCAGTTCTTC. The chain combines TRBV5-4 with TRBJ2-1; 13 bases line up with TRBD2. J was trimmed by 0 bases and V by 2 bases; bases with no gene match: 8. Germline-derived CDR1 and CDR2 are SGHNT and YYREEE (reference sequence). The CDR3 loop spans 19 amino acids.

CDR3 bases: TGTGCCAGCAGCCCGCTCAGGGGGTTGTCACCCCTCCACTTT. As protein: CASSPLRGLSPLHF. The gene calls are TRBV5-8 and TRBJ1-6, with 7 positions matching TRBD1. Trimming removed 4 bases from V and 10 bases from J; junction bases left unmatched: 8. In germline, CDR1 is SGHTS, CDR2 YDEGEE. This CDR3 contains 14 residues.

The chain recombines TRBV5-6 with TRBJ2-3, with TRBD1 identical over 8 bases. The germline V gene encodes CDR1 SGHDT and CDR2 YYEEEE. The V segment lost 6 bases and the J segment 6 bases; nucleotides outside the gene matches: 12. The CDR3 contains 15 residues. In nucleotides, the CDR3 is TGTGCCAGCACCATGACAGGGGTGGTGGCCGATACGCAGTATTTT. The encoded protein is CASTMTGVVADTQYF.

The chain recombines TRBV13 with TRBJ2-2; maybe TRBD2 (5 bases). There are 15 residues in the CDR3. Germline assignment: CDR1 PRHDT and CDR2 FYEKMQ (reference sequence). The V and J ends lost 5 bases and 1 base respectively, with 11 bases between them. CDR3 amino acids: CASSLISGNTGELFF. The CDR3 coding sequence is TGTGCCAGCAGCCTCATAAGCGGGAACACCGGGGAGCTGTTTTTT.

DNA of the CDR3: TGCGCCAGCAGCCAAGGGGGCAGGGCGAAGACCCAGTACTTC. Encoded protein: CASSQGGRAKTQYF. The chain recombines TRBV4-3 with TRBJ2-5, with a tentative D call TRBD1 (5 bases). The germline V and J ends were trimmed by 1 base and 6 bases, with 12 bases remaining between them. Germline CDR1 is LGHNA and CDR2 is YSLEER. The CDR3 runs to 14 residues.